The 31 T cell receptor beta chains reported below all come from one sample, sequenced in a study of blood T cells in healthy people across ages. A second PCR of 7 to 11 cycles used a sample-barcoded 5' primer and a J-beta primer mix. TCRdb itself ran the 5' RACE reads through MiXCR, one entry per CDR3 protein. The table lists about 730,000 distinct CDR3 sequences, approximately 43% of them singletons, with under 25% in the top ten. The specimen was blood. These receptors were obtained from a woman aged 60-75 years in good health.

This rearrangement joins TRBV7-9 to TRBJ2-7; D is perhaps TRBD1 (6 bases). V was pared by 1 base and J by 4 bases, with 8 bases between. Looked up from germline, CDR1 is SEHNR and CDR2 is FQNEAQ (reference sequence). CDR3 length equals 13 residues. DNA for the CDR3: TGTGCCAGCAGCTTAGATACAGGGTACGAGCAGTACTTC. It is translated as CASSLDTGYEQYF.

The genes are TRBV12-3 or TRBV12-4 and TRBJ1-2, with 7 bases that match TRBD1. The V and J ends lost 7 bases and 6 bases, in that order; junction bases with no gene match: 5. This CDR3 contains 12 residues. CDR3 DNA: TGTGCCAGCATGCATACAGGGGATGGCTACACCTTC. Translation: CASMHTGDGYTF.

The chain employs TRBV12-3 or TRBV12-4 and TRBJ1-2, with D unresolved. The CDR3 is 16 amino acids. V lost 5 bases, J lost 3 bases, and 19 bases lay in between. CDR3 coding DNA: TGTGCCAGCAGTAACCTCTGGAGCCCCCGTGACTATGGCTACACCTTC. This sequence encodes CASSNLWSPRDYGYTF.

The chain uses TRBV9 and TRBJ2-3; maybe TRBD2 (6 bases). CDR1 SGDLS and CDR2 YYNGEE come from the germline V gene. V shed 4 bases and J shed 2 bases, with 14 bases lying between them. The CDR3 runs to 15 residues. This CDR3 reads CASSRDGSDTDTQYF. The CDR3 bases are TGTGCCAGCAGCCGGGACGGGAGCGACACAGATACGCAGTATTTT. Using reference TRBV9 and TRBJ2-3 for the parts outside the CDR3, the full variable domain is DSGVTQTPKHLITATGQRVTLRCSPRSGDLSVYWYQQSLDQGLQFLIQYYNGEERAKGNILERFSAQQFPDLHSELNLSSLELGDSALYFCASSRDGSDTDTQYFGPGTRLTVL.

The chain employs TRBV3-1 and TRBJ2-1, with a possible D match to TRBD1 (5 bases). Per germline, CDR1 LGHDT and CDR2 YNNKEL (reference sequence). The CDR3 covers 13 residues. Trimming cost V 1 base and J 6 bases, with 7 bases left between them. CDR3 residues: CASSQVQGNEQFF. The CDR3 coding sequence is TGTGCCAGCAGCCAAGTCCAGGGCAATGAGCAGTTCTTC.

The chain has TRBV7-3 and TRBJ2-7; D may be TRBD1 or TRBD2 (5 bases each). The CDR3 covers 16 residues. Looked up from germline, CDR1 is SGHTA and CDR2 is FQGTGA. Trimming shortened V by 5 bases and J by 3 bases, and 20 bases separated the two germline ends. The CDR3 region is CASSPSGTETYYEQYF. The CDR3 DNA reads TGTGCCAGCAGCCCCTCGGGGACCGAAACCTACTACGAGCAGTACTTC. Drawing the rest from reference TRBV7-3 and TRBJ2-7, the complete variable domain is GAGVSQTPSNKVTEKGKYVELRCDPISGHTALYWYRQSLGQGPEFLIYFQGTGAADDSGLPNDRFFAVRPEGSVSTLKIQRTERGDSAVYLCASSPSGTETYYEQYFGPGTRLTVT.

This clonotype turned up a few times. The chain is built from TRBV11-2 and TRBJ1-2; TRBD1 matches at 7 bases. The germline gives CDR1 SGHAT, CDR2 FQNNGV. With 5 bases clipped from V and 7 bases from J, the junction kept 4 bases outside the gene matches. This CDR3 comprises 12 residues. This CDR3 is CASSDHRGGYTF. The CDR3 DNA is TGTGCCAGCAGCGACCACAGGGGTGGCTACACCTTC.

This clonotype was counted only a few times. This chain connects TRBV18 to TRBJ1-5; 9 nucleotides line up with TRBD1. Germline V lookup: CDR1 KGHSH, CDR2 LQKENI. The CDR3 runs 16 residues. The ends lost 3 bases at V and 2 bases at J; junction bases unmatched: 5. As DNA, the CDR3 is TGTGCCAGCTCACCCCGACAGGGGGGCGGCAATCAGCCCCAGCATTTT. Its translation: CASSPRQGGGNQPQHF.

This clonotype occurred a few times. V is TRBV27 and J is TRBJ2-1; D gene unclear. V gave up 2 bases and J gave up 3 bases, with 14 bases separating them. From germline, CDR1 is MNHEY and CDR2 SMNVEV (reference sequence). The CDR3 contains 16 residues. In nucleotides, the CDR3 is TGTGCCAGCAGTTTAACGTTTGATGGAAGCTACAATGAGCAGTTCTTC. Amino acids: CASSLTFDGSYNEQFF.

The genes are TRBV28 and TRBJ2-1; 11 nucleotides match TRBD2. Germline CDR1 is MDHEN and CDR2 is SYDVKM. The CDR3 covers 17 residues. Trimming at V came to 6 bases and at J to 4 bases, leaving 11 bases not matched to a gene. CDR3 bases: TGTGCCAGCAGCTTCACTAGCGGGAGATTGGGTTACAATGAGCAGTTCTTC. It encodes CASSFTSGRLGYNEQFF.

This clonotype came up a few times. V and J are TRBV6-5 and TRBJ2-5; D might be TRBD2 (5 bases). Trimming left V 6 bases short and J 2 bases short, with 10 bases between. Per germline, CDR1 MNHEY and CDR2 SVGAGI. The CDR3 loop spans 13 amino acids. DNA of the CDR3: TGTGCCAGCAGCCGGAGGCCACAAGAGACCCAGTACTTC. Protein product: CASSRRPQETQYF.

Ten or more counts support this clonotype. This chain links TRBV10-3 with TRBJ2-1, with D perhaps matching TRBD1 (6 bases). The CDR3 sequence is 17 residues long. The germline V and J ends were trimmed by 0 bases and 3 bases, with 15 bases remaining between them. CDR1 is ENHRY, CDR2 SYGVKD, per germline. The CDR3 protein is CAISESTRQVNYNEQFF. In nucleotides, the CDR3 is TGTGCCATCAGTGAGTCAACCCGACAGGTCAACTACAATGAGCAGTTCTTC.

The chain combines TRBV4-1 with TRBJ2-1, with D maybe TRBD1 (5 bases). V dropped 4 bases and J dropped 3 bases, with 13 bases sitting between them. CDR3 length: 15 residues. The germline V gene encodes CDR1 MGHRA and CDR2 YSYEKL. CDR3 sequence (DNA): TGCGCCAGCAGCCGAAATACAGGAAACTACAATGAGCAGTTCTTC. Translation gives CASSRNTGNYNEQFF.

This clonotype turned up a few times. J is TRBJ2-1 and V is TRBV7-3; D may be TRBD1 or TRBD2 (6 bases each). Per the germline V gene, CDR1 is SGHTA and CDR2 is FQGTGA. The CDR3 loop spans 17 amino acids. Trimming cost V 5 bases and J 6 bases, with 23 bases left between them. This CDR3 reads CASSVRWGAEIGNEQFF. As DNA, the CDR3 is TGTGCCAGCAGCGTACGCTGGGGGGCAGAAATCGGCAATGAGCAGTTCTTC.

V usage is TRBV12-3 or TRBV12-4 and J usage is TRBJ2-1; TRBD1 matches 9 bases. The last part of the DNA fits TRBJ2-7 better; the J call may be wrong. The CDR3 runs 17 residues. CDR3 DNA sequence: TGTGCCAGCAGTTTCGGGGCGGGGACAGGGCCGGCCGATGAGCAGTACTTC. Protein sequence: CASSFGAGTGPADEQYF.

This clonotype was counted between two and nine times. The chain recombines TRBV11-2 with TRBJ2-3; D gene uncertain. The CDR3 is made up of 13 amino acids. With 0 bases removed from V and 3 bases from J, the gap between germline ends came to 4 bases. Germline values: CDR1 SGHAT, CDR2 FQNNGV. The CDR3 loop is CASSLERTDTQYF. The CDR3 nucleotides read TGTGCCAGCAGCTTAGAGAGGACAGATACGCAGTATTTT.

CDR3 protein: CASSHRTSGLTTYNEQFF. The CDR3 nucleotides read TGTGCCAGCAGCCACCGCACTAGCGGGCTTACGACCTACAATGAGCAGTTCTTC. This chain links TRBV3-1 with TRBJ2-1; the match to TRBD2 covers 9 bases. Trimming took 3 bases from V and 2 from J; bases not matched to a gene: 11. The V gene's germline CDR1 is LGHDT and CDR2 YNNKEL (reference sequence). The CDR3 length is 18 residues.

The V and J genes are TRBV15 and TRBJ2-7, with D possibly TRBD2 on 5 matching bases. Germline V gene data show CDR1 as LNHNV and CDR2 as YYDKDF (reference sequence). CDR3 length equals 15 residues. Deletions cut 1 base from V and 1 base from J, with 11 bases between. CDR3 bases: TGTGCCACCAGCAGAGTTCGCCGAGGGTCCTACGAGCAGTACTTC. Translation: CATSRVRRGSYEQYF.

This clonotype was seen repeatedly, ten times or more. The chain uses TRBV4-2 and TRBJ2-2, with D possibly TRBD2 on 6 matching bases. The length of the CDR3 is 16 residues. Deletions cut 0 bases from V and 6 bases from J, with 14 bases between. The germline V gene has CDR1 LGHNA and CDR2 YNFKEQ. In DNA form, the CDR3 reads TGTGCCAGCAGCCAAGACTTGGGGGGAGGCTCCGGGGAGCTGTTTTTT. This sequence encodes CASSQDLGGGSGELFF.

The rearrangement joins TRBV20-1 to TRBJ2-7; no clear D gene. Germline V CDR1 and CDR2: DFQATT, SNEGSKA (reference sequence). The CDR3 consists of 13 residues. Trimming stripped 3 bases from V and 2 bases from J, with 11 bases between. The CDR3 region is CSASRGLTYEQYF. The CDR3 DNA reads TGCAGTGCTAGCCGCGGATTAACCTACGAGCAGTACTTC.

Only one count was recorded for this clonotype. V gene TRBV6-1 combines with J gene TRBJ2-1; 8 nucleotides match TRBD2. The CDR3 contains 15 residues. The ends lost 6 bases at V and 6 bases at J; junction bases unmatched: 10. CDR1 and CDR2 from the germline V gene are MNHNS and SASEGT. The CDR3 is CASSRAGGDFNEQFF. The CDR3 coding sequence is TGTGCCAGCAGCAGGGCGGGGGGAGATTTCAATGAGCAGTTCTTC.

The CDR3 nucleotides read TGTGCCAGCAGACCCACCGGCGATGAAAAACTGTTTTTT. Protein: CASRPTGDEKLFF. This chain joins TRBV6-2 or TRBV6-3 and TRBJ1-4; D is ambiguous. Trimming removed 6 bases at V and 6 bases at J, with 11 bases between. Germline-derived CDR1 and CDR2 are MNHEY and SVGEGT. The CDR3 is 13 amino acids.

This clonotype was seen repeatedly, ten times or more. The V call is TRBV7-9, the J call TRBJ2-7; D is perhaps TRBD2 (6 bases). CDR1 SEHNR and CDR2 FQNEAQ come from the germline V gene (reference sequence). Trimming shortened V by 2 bases and J by 5 bases, and 13 bases separated the two germline ends. The CDR3 extends over 14 amino acids. In nucleotides, the CDR3 is TGTGCCAGCAGCTTACGGGGGAGCGGCCACGAGCAGTACTTC. Amino acid sequence: CASSLRGSGHEQYF.

This clonotype was seen a few times. The CDR3 region is CSARQGLNQPQHF. The CDR3 region has the DNA TGCAGTGCGCGACAGGGGCTCAATCAGCCCCAGCATTTT. The chain employs TRBV20-1 and TRBJ1-5; TRBD1 matches at 8 bases. This CDR3 has 13 amino acids. Germline V gene sequence: CDR1 DFQATT, CDR2 SNEGSKA (reference sequence). Trimming at V came to 6 bases and at J to 3 bases, leaving 4 bases not matched to a gene.

This clonotype appeared once. A much larger clonotype is one base distant, so this may be a read error. The gene calls are TRBV7-8 and TRBJ2-5, with a possible D match to TRBD2 (5 bases). The J call may be mistaken, given a closer DNA end match to TRBJ2-7. The CDR3 covers 16 residues. The V gene's germline CDR1 is SGHVS and CDR2 FQNEAQ. The CDR3 sequence is CASSYPKDGSGYEQYF. The CDR3 nucleotides are TGTGCCAGCAGCTACCCTAAAGACGGGTCGGGGTACGAGCAGTACTTC.

Notes on this clonotype: A much larger clone differs from this one at a single base, so this may be a read error. The rearrangement joins TRBV7-2 to TRBJ2-7; TRBD2 matches at 10 bases. V was pared by 5 bases and J by 4 bases, with 5 bases of the junction left unmatched. The CDR3 covers 14 residues. Germline CDR1 is SGHTA and CDR2 is FQGNSA. The CDR3 DNA follows: TGTACCAGCAGCAGAGATAGCGGGAGGTACGAGCAGTACTTC. This sequence encodes CTSSRDSGRYEQYF.

This chain joins TRBV4-3 and TRBJ2-4, with D maybe TRBD1 (5 bases). CDR3 size: 13 residues. Germline lookup yields CDR1 LGHNA and CDR2 YSLEER. Trimming pared 1 base from V and 9 bases from J, leaving 10 bases between. The DNA for the CDR3 is TGCGCCAGCAGCCAAGGTCAGGGTACCATTCAGTACTTC. This codes for CASSQGQGTIQYF.

This clonotype has only a few counts. The chain joins TRBV5-1 to TRBJ2-3; possibly TRBD2 for D (6 bases). Trimming removed 0 bases from V and 6 bases from J, with 17 bases in between. This CDR3 spans 16 amino acids. Germline CDR1 SGHRS, CDR2 YFSETQ. The CDR3: CASSLAPGTEGDTQYF. The DNA for the CDR3 is TGCGCCAGCAGCTTGGCCCCCGGGACTGAGGGGGATACGCAGTATTTT.

This chain connects TRBV15 to TRBJ2-5; a weak D match, TRBD2 (6 bases). The tail of the sequence fits TRBJ2-4 better, so the J call may be wrong. Germline V gene lookup returns CDR1 LNHNV and CDR2 YYDKDF (reference sequence). There are 16 residues in the CDR3. CDR3 sequence: CATSRRLGTLKNIQYF. The CDR3 region has the DNA TGTGCCACCAGCAGACGACTAGGGACCCTCAAAAACATTCAGTACTTC.

The chain uses TRBV9 and TRBJ2-3, with TRBD2 matching over 7 bases. The ends lost 4 bases at V and 10 bases at J; junction bases unmatched: 6. This CDR3 comprises 12 residues. The V gene's germline CDR1 is SGDLS and CDR2 YYNGEE. The CDR3 DNA reads TGTGCCAGCAGCTCCGGGGGGAGTGCGCAGTATTTT. Protein: CASSSGGSAQYF. Using reference TRBV9 and TRBJ2-3 for the parts outside the CDR3, the full variable domain is DSGVTQTPKHLITATGQRVTLRCSPRSGDLSVYWYQQSLDQGLQFLIQYYNGEERAKGNILERFSAQQFPDLHSELNLSSLELGDSALYFCASSSGGSAQYFGPGTRLTVL.

The rearrangement uses TRBV27 and TRBJ2-7; 10 bases are shared with TRBD1. J gave up 6 bases and V 5 bases, and 7 bases lay outside the gene matches. The CDR3 totals 14 residues. The V gene's germline CDR1 is MNHEY and CDR2 SMNVEV (reference sequence). Here the CDR3 DNA reads TGTGCCAGCAGTCTAACGACAGGGGGCGGCGAGCAGTACTTC. As protein: CASSLTTGGGEQYF.